This is a list of T cell receptor beta chains from one sample in a study of shared clonotypes between healthy human individuals. Clones were sequenced by immunoSEQ multiplex PCR, and TCRdb holds only the in-frame ones, with some missing. The data contain under 600,000 clones, around 76% of them singletons. The sample was PBMCs. The source is a woman between 40 and 55 years old in good health. Some clones in this sample may be carry-over from other donors' samples. CDR3s include the opening cysteine and the closing phenylalanine or tryptophan. D genes are given only for firm matches. The size of a clone is reported for some rows only, either as once, few or many, or as a class for expanded clones.

NA	TRBV7-9	NA	14	TRBJ2-1	CASSLIGGNNEQFF	TGTGCCAGCAGCTTGATCGGAGGGAACAATGAGCAGTTCTTC
NA	TRBV2	TRBD1	14	TRBJ1-5	CASGITGDGQPQHF	TGTGCCAGCGGGATTACAGGGGATGGCCAGCCCCAGCATTTT
NA	TRBV11-2	NA	15	TRBJ2-1	CASSRDASSYNEQFF	TGTGCCAGCAGCCGGGACGCTAGCTCCTACAATGAGCAGTTCTTC
NA	TRBV28	NA	14	TRBJ2-5	CASSPGERRETQYF	TGTGCCAGCAGTCCGGGCGAACGAAGGGAGACCCAGTACTTC
once	TRBV11-2	NA	14	TRBJ2-2	CASSLTTNTGELFF	TGTGCCAGCAGCTTGACCACGAACACCGGGGAGCTGTTTTTT
few	TRBV27	NA	13	TRBJ1-5	CASSLLRNQPQHF	TGTGCCAGCAGTTTATTGAGGAATCAGCCCCAGCATTTT
NA	TRBV10-3	NA	13	TRBJ1-1	CAISELVSSEAFF	TGTGCCATCAGTGAGCTCGTTAGCTCTGAAGCTTTCTTT
NA	TRBV19	TRBD1	14	TRBJ1-5	CAAQGTGGNQPQHF	TGTGCCGCCCAAGGGACAGGGGGCAATCAGCCCCAGCATTTT
NA	TRBV2	TRBD2	14	TRBJ2-3	CASTKWGGPDTQYF	TGTGCCAGCACCAAATGGGGGGGTCCAGATACGCAGTATTTT
NA	TRBV28	NA	13	TRBJ2-7	CASSLVGKYEQYF	TGTGCCAGCAGTTTGGTGGGGAAGTACGAGCAGTACTTC
NA	TRBV10-1	NA	13	TRBJ1-5	CASSGGWGQPQHF	TGCGCCTCCAGCGGGGGCTGGGGTCAGCCCCAGCATTTT
NA	TRBV5-4	NA	16	TRBJ1-1	CASSLGGGSQNTEAFF	TGTGCCAGCAGCCTCGGAGGGGGGTCTCAGAACACTGAAGCTTTCTTT
NA	TRBV27	TRBD2	14	TRBJ2-1	CASNRGRTYNEQFF	TGTGCCAGCAACCGCGGGAGGACTTACAATGAGCAGTTCTTC
NA	TRBV9	TRBD2	16	TRBJ2-7	CASSVAAGASFYEQYF	TGTGCCAGCAGCGTAGCAGCGGGAGCCTCCTTCTACGAGCAGTACTTC
NA	TRBV6-5	NA	16	TRBJ1-1	CASSSGGKHTNTEAFF	TGTGCCAGCAGTTCCGGGGGCAAGCACACGAACACTGAAGCTTTCTTT
NA	TRBV30	NA	14	TRBJ2-5	CAWSTRGQDETQYF	TGTGCCTGGAGTACCAGAGGGCAGGATGAGACCCAGTACTTC
few	TRBV7-2	NA	16	TRBJ1-2	CASSLAPIPANYGYTF	TGTGCCAGCAGCTTAGCCCCCATACCAGCGAACTATGGCTACACCTTC
NA	TRBV5-1	NA	16	TRBJ1-2	CASSIFPGPLNYGYTF	TGCGCCAGCAGCATCTTCCCGGGACCGCTTAACTATGGCTACACCTTC
many	TRBV11-2	NA	15	TRBJ2-7	CASSLSQDISYEQYF	TGTGCCAGCAGCCTCTCCCAGGACATATCCTACGAGCAGTACTTC
NA	TRBV28	NA	14	TRBJ2-7	CASSLWARAYEQYF	TGTGCCAGCAGTTTATGGGCCCGCGCCTACGAGCAGTACTTC
NA	TRBV14	NA	15	TRBJ1-1	CASSQIRQYGTEAFF	TGTGCCAGCAGCCAAATCAGACAGTACGGGACTGAAGCTTTCTTT
NA	TRBV9	NA	14	TRBJ1-5	CASSAGGSNQPQHF	TGTGCCAGCAGCGCCGGAGGAAGCAATCAGCCCCAGCATTTT
few	TRBV10-3	NA	13	TRBJ1-5	CAISAASNQPQHF	TGTGCCATCAGTGCTGCGAGCAATCAGCCCCAGCATTTT
NA	TRBV4-3	TRBD2	15	TRBJ2-3	CASSQRAGGPDTQYF	TGCGCCAGCAGCCAAAGGGCGGGAGGGCCAGATACGCAGTATTTT
NA	TRBV6-5	TRBD1	15	TRBJ2-1	CASSLQGQGYNEQFF	TGTGCCAGCAGCCTTCAAGGACAGGGGTACAATGAGCAGTTCTTC
once	TRBV2	NA	12	TRBJ1-1	CASSGKNTEAFF	TGTGCCAGCAGTGGAAAGAACACTGAAGCTTTCTTT
NA	TRBV7-7	NA	13	TRBJ2-3	CASSLGDWDTQYF	TGTGCTAGCAGCTTAGGTGACTGGGATACGCAGTATTTT
NA	TRBV7-9	TRBD2	16	TRBJ2-3	CASSLGGLAVTDTQYF	TGTGCCAGCAGCTTGGGGGGACTAGCGGTTACAGATACGCAGTATTTT
NA	TRBV2	NA	14	TRBJ1-2	CASRDVGLRYGYTF	TGTGCCAGCAGAGACGTAGGCCTGAGGTATGGCTACACCTTC
many	TRBV7-2	TRBD1	15	TRBJ1-3	CASSPQTGSGNTIYF	TGTGCCAGCAGCCCCCAGACAGGGTCTGGAAACACCATATATTTT
once	TRBV19	TRBD2	14	TRBJ2-1	CASRGAGTYNEQFF	TGTGCCAGTAGGGGAGCGGGAACCTACAATGAGCAGTTCTTC
NA	TRBV18	NA	14	TRBJ1-4	CASSHEIRGEKLFF	TGTGCCAGCTCACACGAGATCCGGGGCGAAAAACTGTTTTTT
NA	TRBV4-3	NA	16	TRBJ2-1	CASSQEGGSGYNEQFF	TGCGCCAGCAGCCAAGAGGGGGGAAGCGGGTACAATGAGCAGTTCTTC
NA	TRBV27	TRBD2	16	TRBJ2-7	CASSPRAGGSSYEQYF	TGTGCCAGCAGTCCCCGAGCGGGAGGGAGCTCCTACGAGCAGTACTTC
NA	TRBV5-1	NA	14	TRBJ2-5	CASSGTAAQETQYF	TGCGCCAGCAGCGGGACTGCCGCCCAAGAGACCCAGTACTTC
many	TRBV15	NA	14	TRBJ2-7	CATSRGRALDEQYF	TGTGCCACCAGCAGAGGCAGGGCCCTGGACGAGCAGTACTTC
NA	TRBV9	TRBD2	14	TRBJ2-3	CASSVGGSGDTQYF	TGTGCCAGCAGCGTAGGCGGGAGCGGAGATACGCAGTATTTT
NA	TRBV6-6	NA	14	TRBJ2-1	CASSLLTGGNEQFF	TGTGCCAGCAGTTTACTAACCGGGGGCAATGAGCAGTTCTTC
NA	TRBV28	NA	12	TRBJ2-7	CASTIGDYEQYF	TGTGCCAGCACCATCGGTGACTACGAGCAGTACTTC
many	TRBV25-1	NA	16	TRBJ2-2	CASSDLSGHNAGELFF	TGTGCCAGCAGTGATTTATCAGGACATAACGCCGGGGAGCTGTTTTTT
NA	TRBV4-1	NA	18	TRBJ1-1	CASSQPLGPKYPNTEAFF	TGCGCCAGCAGCCAACCCCTCGGACCGAAGTATCCGAACACTGAAGCTTTCTTT
NA	TRBV2	TRBD1	16	TRBJ2-5	CASRGQGNRRQETQYF	TGTGCCAGCAGAGGACAGGGGAACCGAAGGCAAGAGACCCAGTACTTC
NA	TRBV5-6	TRBD2	14	TRBJ2-3	CASSFPTSLDTQYF	TGTGCCAGCAGCTTCCCGACTAGCCTAGATACGCAGTATTTT
once	TRBV19	TRBD1	15	TRBJ1-5	CASSRGTELNQPQHF	TGTGCCAGTAGTAGAGGGACAGAGCTTAATCAGCCCCAGCATTTT
NA	TRBV27	TRBD2	14	TRBJ2-2	CASSLAGGIGELFF	TGTGCCAGCAGTTTAGCGGGAGGTATCGGGGAGCTGTTTTTT
NA	TRBV2	NA	13	TRBJ1-2	CASSELGDYGYTF	TGTGCCAGCAGTGAGTTGGGGGACTATGGCTACACCTTC
NA	TRBV19	NA	14	TRBJ2-7	CASSMFGSSYEQYF	TGTGCCAGTAGTATGTTCGGCAGCTCCTACGAGCAGTACTTC
few	TRBV6-5	NA	14	TRBJ2-5	CASSWGYTTGTQYF	TGTGCCAGCAGTTGGGGCTATACCACCGGAACCCAGTACTTC
NA	TRBV28	NA	11	TRBJ1-2	CASSNRVGYTF	TGTGCCAGCAGCAACAGGGTTGGCTACACCTTC
NA	TRBV10-1	NA	14	TRBJ2-1	CASSADNTSSWQFF	TGCGCCAGCAGTGCCGACAACACTAGTTCGTGGCAGTTCTTC
few	TRBV15	NA	14	TRBJ2-7	CATSRTASSYEQYF	TGTGCCACCAGCCGGACAGCAAGCTCCTACGAGCAGTACTTC
NA	TRBV4-3	NA	13	TRBJ2-2	CASSRELEGGLFF	TGCGCCAGCAGCCGGGAACTGGAGGGGGGGCTGTTTTTT
NA	TRBV4-1	NA	14	TRBJ1-4	CASSPSGANEKLFF	TGCGCCAGCAGCCCGTCGGGTGCTAATGAAAAACTGTTTTTT
NA	TRBV6-1	NA	14	TRBJ1-1	CASSEATGGTEAFF	TGTGCCAGCAGTGAAGCGACCGGGGGCACTGAAGCTTTCTTT
NA	TRBV10-1	NA	14	TRBJ1-3	CASSESGSGNTIYF	TGCGCCAGCAGTGAGTCGGGCTCTGGAAACACCATATATTTT
NA	TRBV30	NA	13	TRBJ2-7	CAWRSGYIVEQYF	TGTGCCTGGAGGTCAGGGTATATTGTTGAGCAGTACTTC
NA	TRBV11-2	TRBD2	15	TRBJ2-1	CASSSKGLAWNEQFF	TGTGCCAGCAGTTCCAAGGGACTAGCGTGGAATGAGCAGTTCTTC
NA	TRBV28	TRBD1	14	TRBJ1-2	CASSESDRGYGYTF	TGTGCCAGCAGTGAATCGGACAGGGGATATGGCTACACCTTC
NA	TRBV27	TRBD2	14	TRBJ2-1	CASSLSRRGNEQFF	TGTGCCAGCAGTTTAAGCAGGCGGGGGAATGAGCAGTTCTTC